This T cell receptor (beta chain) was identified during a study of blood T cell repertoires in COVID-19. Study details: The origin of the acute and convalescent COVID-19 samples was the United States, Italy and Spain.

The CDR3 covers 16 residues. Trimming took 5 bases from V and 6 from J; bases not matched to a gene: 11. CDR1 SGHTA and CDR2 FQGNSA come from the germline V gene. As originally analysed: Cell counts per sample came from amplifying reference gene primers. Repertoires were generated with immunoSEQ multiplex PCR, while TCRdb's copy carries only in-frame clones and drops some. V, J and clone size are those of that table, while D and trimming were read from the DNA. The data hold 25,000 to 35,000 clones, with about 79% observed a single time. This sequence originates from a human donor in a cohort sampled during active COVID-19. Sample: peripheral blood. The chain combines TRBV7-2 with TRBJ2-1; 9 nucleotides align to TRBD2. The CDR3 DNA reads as TGTGCCAGCAGCCCTTACCTTCGCGGGGGGGCCAATGAGCAGTTCTTC. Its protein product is CASSPYLRGGANEQFF.